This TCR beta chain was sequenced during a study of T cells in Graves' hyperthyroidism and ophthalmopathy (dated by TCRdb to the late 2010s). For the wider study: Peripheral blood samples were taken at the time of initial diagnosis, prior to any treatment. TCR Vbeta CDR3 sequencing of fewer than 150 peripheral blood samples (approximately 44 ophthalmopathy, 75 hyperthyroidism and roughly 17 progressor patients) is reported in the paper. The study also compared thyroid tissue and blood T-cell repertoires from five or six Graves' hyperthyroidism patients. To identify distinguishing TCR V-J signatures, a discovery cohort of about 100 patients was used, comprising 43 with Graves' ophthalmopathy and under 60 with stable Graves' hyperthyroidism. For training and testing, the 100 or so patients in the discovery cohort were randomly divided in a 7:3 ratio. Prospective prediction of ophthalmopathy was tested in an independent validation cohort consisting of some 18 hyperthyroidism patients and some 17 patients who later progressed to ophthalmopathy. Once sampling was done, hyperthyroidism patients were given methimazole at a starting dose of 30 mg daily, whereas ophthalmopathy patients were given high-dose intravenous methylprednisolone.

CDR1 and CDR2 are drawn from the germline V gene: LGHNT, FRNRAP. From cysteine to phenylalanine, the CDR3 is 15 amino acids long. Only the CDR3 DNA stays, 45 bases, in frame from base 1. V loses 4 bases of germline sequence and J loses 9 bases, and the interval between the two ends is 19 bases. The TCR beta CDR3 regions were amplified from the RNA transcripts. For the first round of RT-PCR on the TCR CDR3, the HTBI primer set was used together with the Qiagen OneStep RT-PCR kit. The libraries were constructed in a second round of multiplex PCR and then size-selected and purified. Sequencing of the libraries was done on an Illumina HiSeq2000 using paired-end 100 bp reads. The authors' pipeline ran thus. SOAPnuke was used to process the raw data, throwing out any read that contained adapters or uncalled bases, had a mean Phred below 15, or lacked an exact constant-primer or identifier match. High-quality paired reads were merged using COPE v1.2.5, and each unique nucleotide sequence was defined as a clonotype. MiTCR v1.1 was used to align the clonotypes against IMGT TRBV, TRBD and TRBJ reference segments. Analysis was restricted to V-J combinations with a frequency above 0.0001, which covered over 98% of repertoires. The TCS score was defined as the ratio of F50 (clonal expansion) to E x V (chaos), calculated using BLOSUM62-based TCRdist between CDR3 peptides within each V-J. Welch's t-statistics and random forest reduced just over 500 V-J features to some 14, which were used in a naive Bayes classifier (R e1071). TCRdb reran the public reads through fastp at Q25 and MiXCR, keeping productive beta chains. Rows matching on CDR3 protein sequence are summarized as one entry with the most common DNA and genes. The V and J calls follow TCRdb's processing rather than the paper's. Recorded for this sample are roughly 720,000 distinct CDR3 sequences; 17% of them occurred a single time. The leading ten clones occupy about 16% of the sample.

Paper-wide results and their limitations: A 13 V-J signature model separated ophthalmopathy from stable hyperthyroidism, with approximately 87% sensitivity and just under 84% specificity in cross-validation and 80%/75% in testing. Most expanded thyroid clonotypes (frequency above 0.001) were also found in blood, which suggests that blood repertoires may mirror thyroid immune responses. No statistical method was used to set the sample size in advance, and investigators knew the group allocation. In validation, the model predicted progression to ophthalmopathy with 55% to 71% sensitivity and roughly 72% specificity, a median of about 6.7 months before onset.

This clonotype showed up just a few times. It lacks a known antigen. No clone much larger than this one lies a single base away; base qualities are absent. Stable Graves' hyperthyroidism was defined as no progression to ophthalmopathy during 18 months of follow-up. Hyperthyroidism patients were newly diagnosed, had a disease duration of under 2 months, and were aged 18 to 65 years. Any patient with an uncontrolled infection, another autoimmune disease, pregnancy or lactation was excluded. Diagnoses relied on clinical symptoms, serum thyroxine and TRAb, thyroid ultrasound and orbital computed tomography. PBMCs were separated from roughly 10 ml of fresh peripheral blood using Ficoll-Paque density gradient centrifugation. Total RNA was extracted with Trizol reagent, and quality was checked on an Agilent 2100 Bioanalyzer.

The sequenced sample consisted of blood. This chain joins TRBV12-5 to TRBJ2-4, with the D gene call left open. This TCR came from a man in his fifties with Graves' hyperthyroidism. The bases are TGTGCTAGTGGTTCTATTATCGGCGGCTTCGGCATTCAGTACTTC. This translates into CASGSIIGGFGIQYF.